The present entry profiles one TCR beta chain with its context. Its antigen is unknown. These data originate in a study of cytomegalovirus exposure and HLA in healthy donors. General study results and limits: Associated with cytomegalovirus, according to the listing, were 150 to 200 TCR beta chains. Immune exposure was documented only through CMV serostatus. Later analysis suggested most CMV-associated TCR beta chains were HLA-restricted.

The PCR ran on 60 Vbeta and 13 Jbeta primers. The assay was immunoSEQ multiplex PCR, and TCRdb's table has in-frame clones only and misses some. The sample has 65,000 to 85,000 clones. Trimming at V came to 3 bases and at J to 1 base, leaving 5 bases not matched to a gene. The CDR3 contains 15 residues. In germline, CDR1 is GTSNPN, CDR2 SVGIG (reference sequence). Sequenced sample: PBMCs. This chain joins TRBV30 and TRBJ2-2; 7 bases are shared with TRBD1. The clonotype was recovered from a female donor in good health and CMV-seropositive. The CDR3 loop reads CAWSPWDRNTGELFF. The DNA for the CDR3 is TGTGCCTGGAGCCCCTGGGACAGGAACACCGGGGAGCTGTTTTTT.